This T cell receptor (beta chain) was captured by sequencing in a study of blood T cell repertoires in COVID-19. Measured with immunoSEQ multiplex PCR; TCRdb has only the in-frame clones, and not every one. The data show some 240,000 clones, with roughly 84% seen just once and 3.4% held by the top ten. The CDR3 has 13 amino acids. V shed 6 bases and J 4 bases; nucleotides not matched to a gene: 4. CDR1 and CDR2 (germline): MNHEY, SVGAGI. This clone was counted once. Participant-given clinical history determined each cohort assignment. Two negative PCRs, clearance, or symptom resolution were required of recovered Cohort 3 donors.

This clonotype originated in a man aged 45-65 years who had recovered from COVID-19. The rearrangement links TRBV6-5 to TRBJ2-7; 9 positions agree with TRBD1. The material sequenced was PBMCs or T cells enriched from blood (not recorded which). The CDR3 spells CASRGQGTYEQYF. CDR3 coding DNA: TGTGCCAGCAGAGGACAGGGGACTTACGAGCAGTACTTC.